These T cell receptor beta chains were read from a single sample in a study of blood T cell repertoires in COVID-19. Clones were read by immunoSEQ multiplex PCR, and TCRdb kept only the in-frame ones, dropping some. Of about 130,000 clones in the sample, approximately 74% were seen once. The source material was peripheral blood. These receptors all come from a woman in her sixties or seventies with acute or convalescent COVID-19. The CDR3 runs from the conserved cysteine through the conserved F or W. The order of the fields is D gene, V gene, clone size, J gene, CDR3 protein, CDR3 DNA. D genes are given only for firm matches. Clone sizes are given selectively: once, few, many, or a class where the clone is expanded.

>TRBD2|TRBV6-2/TRBV6-3|NA|TRBJ2-3
CASSYPLAGGTDTQYF
TGTGCCAGCAGTTACCCCCTAGCGGGGGGTACAGATACGCAGTATTTT
>NA|TRBV5-1|NA|TRBJ1-1
CASSLDGGTEAFF
TGCGCCAGCAGCTTGGACGGGGGCACTGAAGCTTTCTTT
>TRBD1|TRBV6-6|NA|TRBJ2-7
CASSSPGQGREQYF
TGTGCCAGCAGCTCGCCGGGACAGGGTCGAGAGCAGTACTTC
>NA|TRBV21-1|NA|TRBJ2-7
CASSKEPTGDPTREGQYF
TGTGCCAGCAGCAAAGAACCGACAGGGGATCCGACAAGGGAGGGGCAGTACTTC
>NA|TRBV7-9|once|TRBJ2-2
CASSSQVPGWNTGELFF
TGTGCCAGCAGCTCTCAGGTCCCAGGGTGGAACACCGGGGAGCTGTTTTTT
>NA|TRBV7-9|NA|TRBJ2-1
CASRTTGHYNEQFF
TGTGCCAGCAGAACAACGGGACATTACAATGAGCAGTTCTTC
>NA|TRBV4-3|NA|TRBJ2-1
CASSQDGLYNEQFF
TGCGCCAGCAGCCAAGATGGGCTGTACAATGAGCAGTTCTTC
>NA|TRBV19|NA|TRBJ1-5
CASRQGASNQPQHF
TGTGCCAGTAGACAGGGTGCAAGCAATCAGCCCCAGCATTTT
>NA|TRBV4-3|NA|TRBJ1-4
CASSKAPFGATNEKLFF
TGCGCCAGCAGCAAAGCCCCTTTCGGGGCAACTAATGAAAAACTGTTTTTT
>NA|TRBV28|NA|TRBJ1-2
CASISRGSWGYTF
TGTGCCAGCATCTCCAGGGGTTCTTGGGGCTACACCTTC
>TRBD2|TRBV19|NA|TRBJ2-3
CASSIFSGGAWTDTQYF
TGTGCCAGTAGTATCTTTAGCGGGGGGGCGTGGACAGATACGCAGTATTTT
>TRBD2|TRBV6-1|NA|TRBJ2-5
CASSEEGGRGETQYF
TGTGCCAGCAGTGAAGAAGGCGGGAGAGGAGAGACCCAGTACTTC
>NA|TRBV2|NA|TRBJ1-2
CASSVTDYGYTF
TGTGCCAGCAGTGTGACAGACTATGGCTACACCTTC
>NA|TRBV10-3|NA|TRBJ2-2
CAAGPNTGELFF
TGTGCCGCGGGACCGAACACCGGGGAGCTGTTTTTT
>NA|TRBV7-3|NA|TRBJ2-1
CASSPIFDRQFF
TGTGCCAGCAGCCCCATTTTCGACAGGCAGTTCTTC
>TRBD2|TRBV10-3|NA|TRBJ2-1
CAISEGLAGVYEQFF
TGTGCCATCAGTGAGGGACTAGCGGGAGTCTATGAGCAGTTCTTC
>NA|TRBV6-4|NA|TRBJ2-3
CASSPQGEAADTQYF
TGTGCCAGCAGTCCACAGGGAGAGGCGGCAGATACGCAGTATTTT
>NA|TRBV15|NA|TRBJ1-1
CATSRDPGVMPEAFF
TGTGCCACCAGCAGAGATCCAGGGGTAATGCCTGAAGCTTTCTTT
>NA|TRBV28|NA|TRBJ1-1
CASSLKQSSTEAFF
TGTGCCAGCAGTTTAAAACAGTCAAGCACTGAAGCTTTCTTT
>TRBD1|TRBV5-1|NA|TRBJ1-2
CASSLGTGTAYGYTF
TGCGCCAGCAGCTTGGGCACCGGGACAGCCTATGGCTACACCTTC
>NA|TRBV5-1|NA|TRBJ1-4
CASSLDSEGEKLFF
TGCGCCAGCAGCTTGGACTCGGAGGGCGAAAAACTGTTTTTT
>NA|TRBV6-6|NA|TRBJ1-4
CASSYSTRGEKLFF
TGTGCCAGCAGTTACTCAACCCGGGGGGAAAAACTGTTTTTT
>NA|TRBV5-1|NA|TRBJ1-1
CASSQGGRVNTEAFF
TGCGCCAGCAGCCAAGGTGGCAGGGTGAACACTGAAGCTTTCTTT
>TRBD2|TRBV5-1|NA|TRBJ2-3
CASSFQRGDTQYF
TGCGCCAGCAGCTTCCAGCGGGGAGATACGCAGTATTTT
>NA|TRBV5-1|NA|TRBJ2-1
CASSKGPPGSYNEQFF
TGCGCCAGCAGCAAGGGTCCACCGGGGTCCTACAATGAGCAGTTCTTC
>TRBD1|TRBV10-2|NA|TRBJ1-4
CASRPGTGGEKLFF
TGCGCCAGCAGACCCGGGACAGGGGGTGAAAAACTGTTTTTT
>TRBD1|TRBV19|NA|TRBJ1-2
CASSPPGQSYGYTF
TGTGCCAGTAGTCCCCCGGGACAGTCCTATGGCTACACCTTC
>TRBD1|TRBV2|NA|TRBJ2-3
CASSEWDGTASTDTQYF
TGTGCCAGCAGTGAATGGGATGGGACAGCTAGCACAGATACGCAGTATTTT
>NA|TRBV6-5|NA|TRBJ1-1
CASLLQSNTEAFF
TGTGCCAGCTTGCTGCAGTCGAACACTGAAGCTTTCTTT
>TRBD1|TRBV27|NA|TRBJ2-2
CASMGTGTGELFF
TGTGCCAGCATGGGGACAGGGACCGGGGAGCTGTTTTTT
>TRBD2|TRBV7-2|NA|TRBJ2-1
CASSFVLLAGGGEQFF
TGTGCCAGCAGCTTCGTCCTACTAGCGGGAGGTGGTGAGCAGTTCTTC
>NA|TRBV7-9|NA|TRBJ2-7
CASSSDFSYEQYF
TGTGCCAGCAGCTCGGACTTCTCTTACGAGCAGTACTTC
>NA|TRBV10-1|NA|TRBJ2-3
CASSDGGTTDTQYF
TGCGCCAGCAGTGACGGGGGTACCACAGATACGCAGTATTTT
>TRBD1|TRBV5-1|NA|TRBJ2-5
CASSYGTGGKETQYF
TGCGCCAGCAGCTATGGGACAGGGGGCAAAGAGACCCAGTACTTC
>TRBD2|TRBV6-2/TRBV6-3|NA|TRBJ2-2
CASSYSPPSGPVFRELFF
TGTGCCAGCAGTTACTCGCCCCCTAGCGGGCCCGTTTTCCGGGAGCTGTTTTTT
>TRBD1|TRBV19|NA|TRBJ1-3
CASSMARDSSGNTIYF
TGTGCCAGTAGTATGGCCCGGGACAGTTCTGGAAACACCATATATTTT
>TRBD1|TRBV6-5|once|TRBJ1-2
CASSSEQGAVGGYTF
TGTGCCAGCAGTTCAGAACAGGGGGCCGTAGGGGGCTACACCTTC
>NA|TRBV6-4|NA|TRBJ1-5
CASSEGSNQPQHF
TGTGCCAGCAGTGAGGGCAGCAATCAGCCCCAGCATTTT
>TRBD1|TRBV7-8|few|TRBJ2-3
CASSLANPTGRTDTQYF
TGTGCCAGCAGCTTAGCCAACCCGACAGGGCGAACAGATACGCAGTATTTT
>TRBD2|TRBV30|NA|TRBJ2-3
CACQTSGIIDTQYF
TGTGCCTGCCAGACTAGCGGGATTATAGATACGCAGTATTTT
>TRBD2|TRBV25-1|NA|TRBJ2-1
CASSDTSGSFHNEQFF
TGTGCCAGCAGTGACACTAGCGGGAGTTTTCACAATGAGCAGTTCTTC
>TRBD2|TRBV24-1|NA|TRBJ2-7
CATSDLGLAGVHF
TGTGCCACCAGTGATTTGGGACTAGCGGGAGTGCACTTC
>TRBD1|TRBV24-1|NA|TRBJ2-5
CATIGTEETQYF
TGTGCCACCATAGGGACAGAAGAGACCCAGTACTTC
>NA|TRBV28|NA|TRBJ2-7
CASSLSHEQYF
TGTGCCAGCAGTTTAAGCCACGAGCAGTACTTC
>TRBD1|TRBV29-1|NA|TRBJ1-1
CSAGTVEAFF
TGCAGCGCTGGGACAGTTGAAGCTTTCTTT
>NA|TRBV11-2|few|TRBJ1-6
CASSLGGGINSPLHF
TGTGCCAGCAGCTTAGGGGGAGGGATTAATTCACCCCTCCACTTT
>NA|TRBV19|once|TRBJ1-5
CASSIGLGGQPQHF
TGTGCCAGTAGTATAGGTCTGGGGGGACAGCCCCAGCATTTT
>TRBD1|TRBV12-5|NA|TRBJ1-6
CASGFAEDRPLHF
TGTGCTAGTGGTTTCGCCGAGGACAGGCCCCTCCACTTT
>TRBD1|TRBV29-1|NA|TRBJ1-2
CSVEDPRDRPRDGYTF
TGCAGCGTTGAAGATCCGCGGGACAGGCCCCGAGATGGCTACACCTTC
>NA|TRBV28|NA|TRBJ1-2
CASSFREGYTF
TGTGCCAGCAGTTTCAGGGAAGGCTACACCTTC
>NA|TRBV10-2|NA|TRBJ1-5
CASSKDSYSNQPQHF
TGCGCCAGCAGTAAGGACTCCTATAGCAATCAGCCCCAGCATTTT
>TRBD2|TRBV10-2|NA|TRBJ2-3
CASTPGLAGRDTQYF
TGCGCCAGCACCCCGGGACTAGCGGGGAGAGATACGCAGTATTTT
>NA|TRBV6-5|NA|TRBJ1-1
CASRGGFAFF
TGTGCCAGCAGGGGAGGGTTTGCTTTCTTT
>NA|TRBV5-1|NA|TRBJ1-1
CASKTTPKGGTEAFF
TGCGCCAGCAAAACCACCCCTAAGGGAGGCACTGAAGCTTTCTTT
>NA|TRBV19|NA|TRBJ1-2
CASSNEYNGYTF
TGTGCCAGTAGTAATGAATACAATGGCTACACCTTC
>NA|TRBV14|NA|TRBJ2-7
CASSLRDSAGYEQYF
TGTGCCAGCAGCCTCCGGGACTCTGCCGGGTACGAGCAGTACTTC
>TRBD1|TRBV10-2|NA|TRBJ1-6
CASRPGGNSPLHF
TGCGCCAGCAGGCCAGGGGGAAATTCACCCCTCCACTTT
>TRBD2|TRBV2|NA|TRBJ2-7
CASRGGLAESSYEQYF
TGTGCCAGCAGGGGGGGACTAGCGGAAAGCTCCTACGAGCAGTACTTC
>NA|TRBV7-9|NA|TRBJ1-6
CASSSGQGAYNSPLHF
TGTGCCAGCAGCTCAGGTCAGGGCGCTTATAATTCACCCCTCCACTTT